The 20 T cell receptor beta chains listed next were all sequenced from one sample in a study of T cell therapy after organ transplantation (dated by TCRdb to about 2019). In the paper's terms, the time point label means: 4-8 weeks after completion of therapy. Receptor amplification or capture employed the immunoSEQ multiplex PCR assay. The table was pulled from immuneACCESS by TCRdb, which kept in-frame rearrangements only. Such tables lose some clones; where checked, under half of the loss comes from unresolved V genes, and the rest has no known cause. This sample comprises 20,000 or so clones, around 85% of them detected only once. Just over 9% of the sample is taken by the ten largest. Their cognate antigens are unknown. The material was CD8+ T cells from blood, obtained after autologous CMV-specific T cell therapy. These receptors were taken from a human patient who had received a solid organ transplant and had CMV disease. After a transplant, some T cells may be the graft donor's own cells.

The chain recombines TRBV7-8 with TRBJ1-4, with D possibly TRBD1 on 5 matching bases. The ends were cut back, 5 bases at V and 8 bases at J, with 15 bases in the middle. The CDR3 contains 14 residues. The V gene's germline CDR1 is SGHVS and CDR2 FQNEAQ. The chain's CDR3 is CASSRGGVDEKLFF. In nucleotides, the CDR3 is TGTGCCAGCAGCCGCGGAGGGGTGGACGAAAAACTGTTTTTT.

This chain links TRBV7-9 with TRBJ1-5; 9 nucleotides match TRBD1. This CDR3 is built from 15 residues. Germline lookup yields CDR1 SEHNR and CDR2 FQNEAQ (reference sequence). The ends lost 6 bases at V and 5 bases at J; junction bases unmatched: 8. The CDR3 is CASSFSDRGDQPQHF. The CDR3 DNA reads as TGTGCCAGCAGTTTCTCGGACAGGGGCGATCAGCCCCAGCATTTT.

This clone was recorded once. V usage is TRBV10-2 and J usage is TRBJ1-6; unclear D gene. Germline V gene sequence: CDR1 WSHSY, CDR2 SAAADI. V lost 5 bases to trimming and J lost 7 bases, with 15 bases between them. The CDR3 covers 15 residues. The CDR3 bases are TGCGCCAGCAGTCCCACATCACGGACCAATTCACCCCTCCACTTT. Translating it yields CASSPTSRTNSPLHF.

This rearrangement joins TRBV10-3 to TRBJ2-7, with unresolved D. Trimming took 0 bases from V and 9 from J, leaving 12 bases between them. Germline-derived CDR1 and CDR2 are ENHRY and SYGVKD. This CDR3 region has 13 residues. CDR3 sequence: CAISESTLVWQYF. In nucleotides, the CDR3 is TGTGCCATCAGTGAGTCGACTCTAGTCTGGCAGTACTTC.

In DNA, the CDR3 is TGTGCCAGCAGCTATGGGACAGGGACGGAGGAGCAGTACTTC. This gives the protein CASSYGTGTEEQYF. This rearrangement joins TRBV5-6 to TRBJ2-7; 9 bases map to TRBD1. The CDR3 runs to 14 residues. After removal of 3 bases from V and 7 bases from J, the junction contained 8 bases not matched to a gene. Germline CDR1 is SGHDT and CDR2 is YYEEEE. Complete variable domain (other parts from reference TRBV5-6 and TRBJ2-7): DAGVTQSPTHLIKTRGQQVTLRCSPKSGHDTVSWYQQALGQGPQFIFQYYEEEERQRGNFPDRFSGHQFPNYSSELNVNALLLGDSALYLCASSYGTGTEEQYFGPGTRLTVT.

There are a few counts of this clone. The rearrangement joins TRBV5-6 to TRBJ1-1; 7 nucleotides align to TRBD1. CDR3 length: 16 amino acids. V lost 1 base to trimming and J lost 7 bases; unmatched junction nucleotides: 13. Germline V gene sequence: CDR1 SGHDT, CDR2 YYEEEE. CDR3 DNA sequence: TGTGCCAGCAGCTTGAGTTCTGCGGGGACAGCCATTGAAGCTTTCTTT. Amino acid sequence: CASSLSSAGTAIEAFF.

The CDR3 sequence is CASSPSSYEQYF. The CDR3 DNA follows: TGTGCCAGCAGCCCGAGCTCCTACGAGCAGTACTTC. The J gene is TRBJ2-7, the V gene TRBV13; D is unclear. V was shortened by 5 bases and J by 0 bases, with 5 bases between the two germline ends. CDR1 PRHDT and CDR2 FYEKMQ come from the germline V gene (reference sequence). There are 12 residues in the CDR3. Complete variable domain (other parts from reference TRBV13 and TRBJ2-7): AAGVIQSPRHLIKEKRETATLKCYPIPRHDTVYWYQQGPGQDPQFLISFYEKMQSDKGSIPDRFSAQQFSDYHSELNMSSLELGDSALYFCASSPSSYEQYFGPGTRLTVT.

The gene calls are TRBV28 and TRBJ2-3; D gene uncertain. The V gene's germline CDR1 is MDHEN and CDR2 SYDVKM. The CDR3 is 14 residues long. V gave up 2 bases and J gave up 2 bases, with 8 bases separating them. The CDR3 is CASSLRTITDTQYF. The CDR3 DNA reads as TGTGCCAGCAGTTTACGGACCATCACAGATACGCAGTATTTT.

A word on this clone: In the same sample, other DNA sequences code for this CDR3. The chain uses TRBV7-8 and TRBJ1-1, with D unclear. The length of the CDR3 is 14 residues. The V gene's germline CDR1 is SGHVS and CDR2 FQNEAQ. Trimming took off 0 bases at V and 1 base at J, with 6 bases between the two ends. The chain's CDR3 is CASSLAPQNTEAFF. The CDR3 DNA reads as TGTGCCAGCAGCTTAGCTCCTCAGAACACTGAAGCTTTCTTT.

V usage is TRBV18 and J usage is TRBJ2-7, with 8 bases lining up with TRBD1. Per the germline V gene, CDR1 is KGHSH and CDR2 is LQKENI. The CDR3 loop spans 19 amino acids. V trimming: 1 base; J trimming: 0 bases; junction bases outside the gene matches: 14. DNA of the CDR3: TGTGCCAGCTCACCACTGGAAGGAACGGGACAGGTTTTCTCCTACGAGCAGTACTTC. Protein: CASSPLEGTGQVFSYEQYF.

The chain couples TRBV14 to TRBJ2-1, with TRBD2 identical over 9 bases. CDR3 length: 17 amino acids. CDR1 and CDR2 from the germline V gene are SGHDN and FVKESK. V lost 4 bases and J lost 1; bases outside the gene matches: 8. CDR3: CASSRLSGRSSYNEQFF. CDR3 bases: TGTGCCAGCAGCCGACTAAGCGGGAGGTCGTCCTACAATGAGCAGTTCTTC.

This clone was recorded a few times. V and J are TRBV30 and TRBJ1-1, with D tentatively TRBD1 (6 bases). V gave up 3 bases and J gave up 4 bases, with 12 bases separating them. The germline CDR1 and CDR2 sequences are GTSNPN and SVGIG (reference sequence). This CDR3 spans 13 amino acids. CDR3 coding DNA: TGTGCCTGGAGGAAGGGGGAGATCACTGAAGCTTTCTTT. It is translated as CAWRKGEITEAFF.

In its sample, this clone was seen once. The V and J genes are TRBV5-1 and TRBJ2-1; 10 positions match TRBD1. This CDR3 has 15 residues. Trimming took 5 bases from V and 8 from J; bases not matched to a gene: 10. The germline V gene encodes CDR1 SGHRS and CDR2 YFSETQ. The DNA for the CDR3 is TGCGCCAGCAGGGATGACAGGGGGCGTATTGATGAGCAGTTCTTC. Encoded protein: CASRDDRGRIDEQFF.

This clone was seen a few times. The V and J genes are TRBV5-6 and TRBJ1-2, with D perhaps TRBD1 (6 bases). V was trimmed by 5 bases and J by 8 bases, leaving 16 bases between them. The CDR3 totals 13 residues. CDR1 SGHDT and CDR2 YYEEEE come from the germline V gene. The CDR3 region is CASRSQGHEGYTF. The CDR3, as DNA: TGTGCCAGCAGATCCCAGGGGCATGAAGGCTACACCTTC.

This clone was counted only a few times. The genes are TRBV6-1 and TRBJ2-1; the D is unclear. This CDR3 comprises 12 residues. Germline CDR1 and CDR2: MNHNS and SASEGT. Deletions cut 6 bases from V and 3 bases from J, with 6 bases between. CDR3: CASRQNYNEQFF. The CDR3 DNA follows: TGTGCCAGCAGGCAGAACTACAATGAGCAGTTCTTC.

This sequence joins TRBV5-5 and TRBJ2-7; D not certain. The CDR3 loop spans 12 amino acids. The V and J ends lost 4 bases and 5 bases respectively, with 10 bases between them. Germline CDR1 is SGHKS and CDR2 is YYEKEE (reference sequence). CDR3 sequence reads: CASSQMDNEQYF. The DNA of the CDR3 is TGTGCCAGCAGCCAAATGGATAACGAGCAGTACTTC. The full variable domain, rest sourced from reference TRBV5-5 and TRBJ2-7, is DAGVTQSPTHLIKTRGQQVTLRCSPISGHKSVSWYQQVLGQGPQFIFQYYEKEERGRGNFPDRFSARQFPNYSSELNVNALLLGDSALYLCASSQMDNEQYFGPGTRLTVT.

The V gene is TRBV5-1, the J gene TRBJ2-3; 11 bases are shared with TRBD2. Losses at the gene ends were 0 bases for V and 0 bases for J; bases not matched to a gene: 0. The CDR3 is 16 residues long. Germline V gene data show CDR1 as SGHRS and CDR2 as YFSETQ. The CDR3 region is CASSLGTSGSTDTQYF. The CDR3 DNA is TGCGCCAGCAGCTTGGGGACTAGCGGGAGCACAGATACGCAGTATTTT.

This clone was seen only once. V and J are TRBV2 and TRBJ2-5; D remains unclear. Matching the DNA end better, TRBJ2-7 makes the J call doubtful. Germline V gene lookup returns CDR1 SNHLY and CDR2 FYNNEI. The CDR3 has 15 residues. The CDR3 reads CASSEVPRSSYEQYF. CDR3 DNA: TGTGCCAGCAGTGAAGTTCCCCGATCTTCCTACGAGCAGTACTTC.

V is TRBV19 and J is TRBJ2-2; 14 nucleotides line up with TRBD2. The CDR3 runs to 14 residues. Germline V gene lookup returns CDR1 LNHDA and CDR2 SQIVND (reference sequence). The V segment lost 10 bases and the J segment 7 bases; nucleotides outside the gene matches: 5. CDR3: CATVGLAGVGELFF. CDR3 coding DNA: TGTGCCACGGTGGGACTAGCGGGAGTCGGGGAGCTGTTTTTT.

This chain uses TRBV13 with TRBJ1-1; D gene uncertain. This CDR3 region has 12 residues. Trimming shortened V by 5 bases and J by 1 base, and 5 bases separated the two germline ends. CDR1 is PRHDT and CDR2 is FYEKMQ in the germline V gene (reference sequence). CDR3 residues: CASSQENTEAFF. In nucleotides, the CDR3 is TGTGCCAGCAGCCAAGAGAACACTGAAGCTTTCTTT.